The 22 T cell receptor beta chains given below trace back to one sample, sequenced in a study of identifying expanded T cells in peripheral blood. Sequencing was performed with immunoSEQ multiplex PCR; in TCRdb, only in-frame clones are kept and a portion is missing. Here the sample spans around 78,000 clones, around four fifths being singletons. Material: blood. All receptors derive from a person aged 18 to 75 in good health.

A few counts support this clone. The chain has TRBV7-3 and TRBJ2-1, with 10 positions matching TRBD2. The length of the CDR3 is 13 residues. CDR1 is SGHTA, CDR2 FQGTGA, per germline. The V segment lost 6 bases and the J segment 6 bases; nucleotides outside the gene matches: 2. DNA of the CDR3: TGTGCCAGCAGTAGCGGGAGGTCCAATGAGCAGTTCTTC. Protein: CASSSGRSNEQFF.

The rearrangement joins TRBV18 to TRBJ2-1; 7 bases map to TRBD2. The CDR3 spans 17 residues. Germline-derived CDR1 and CDR2 are KGHSH and LQKENI. The ends lost 3 bases at V and 2 bases at J; junction bases unmatched: 10. As DNA, the CDR3 is TGTGCCAGCTCACCTTCAAGCGGGAACAGAGCCTACAATGAGCAGTTCTTC. Protein: CASSPSSGNRAYNEQFF.

The chain joins TRBV4-1 to TRBJ2-1; 9 bases match TRBD1. Germline CDR1 is MGHRA and CDR2 is YSYEKL. The CDR3 runs to 15 residues. With 1 base clipped from V and 9 bases from J, the junction kept 7 bases outside the gene matches. This chain's CDR3 is CASSQGTGALAEQFF. In DNA, the CDR3 is TGCGCCAGCAGCCAAGGGACAGGGGCTCTTGCTGAGCAGTTCTTC.

The V gene is TRBV4-2, the J gene TRBJ2-1, with TRBD2 matching 10 bases. Unmatched junction bases numbered 5, after V lost 0 bases and J lost 6 bases. Germline-derived CDR1 and CDR2 are LGHNA and YNFKEQ. This CDR3 contains 16 residues. The CDR3 sequence is CASSQDEAGGFNEQFF. The CDR3 nucleotides read TGTGCCAGCAGCCAAGATGAAGCGGGAGGGTTCAATGAGCAGTTCTTC.

This chain joins TRBV30 and TRBJ2-1, with D perhaps matching TRBD1 (5 bases). The CDR3 length is 13 residues. The V end was cut by 0 bases, the J end by 7 bases, with 10 bases between. CDR1 is GTSNPN and CDR2 is SVGIG in the germline V gene (reference sequence). CDR3 amino acids: CAWSVGAGNEQFF. The CDR3 DNA reads as TGTGCCTGGAGTGTTGGGGCTGGGAATGAGCAGTTCTTC.

This clone occurred once. The chain carries TRBV19 and TRBJ1-5, with D possibly TRBD1 on 6 matching bases. Trimming took off 1 base at V and 5 bases at J, with 12 bases between the two ends. The CDR3 spans 15 residues. CDR1 and CDR2 from the germline V gene are LNHDA and SQIVND (reference sequence). The CDR3 loop reads CASSIARGADQPQHF. As DNA, the CDR3 is TGTGCCAGTAGTATAGCAAGGGGGGCGGATCAGCCCCAGCATTTT.

CDR3 DNA: TGTGCCAGTAGTAGCATAGGCGGCCTTGCCCACAATGAGCAGTTCTTC. Its protein is CASSSIGGLAHNEQFF. The rearrangement links TRBV19 to TRBJ2-1; D is uncertain. Germline values: CDR1 LNHDA, CDR2 SQIVND (reference sequence). CDR3 length: 16 amino acids. The germline V and J ends were trimmed by 4 bases and 5 bases, with 18 bases remaining between them.

The chain employs TRBV28 and TRBJ2-2, with D perhaps matching TRBD1 (5 bases). Germline V CDR1 and CDR2: MDHEN, SYDVKM. The CDR3 spans 14 residues. The V and J ends lost 8 bases and 0 bases respectively, with 10 bases between them. This CDR3 is CASYDSTNTGELFF. Here the CDR3 DNA reads TGTGCCAGCTACGACAGTACGAACACCGGGGAGCTGTTTTTT.

J is TRBJ1-4 and V is TRBV5-4, with a weak D call TRBD1 (5 bases). Trimming cost V 3 bases and J 6 bases, with 12 bases left between them. The CDR3 length is 14 residues. Germline V CDR1 and CDR2: SGHNT, YYREEE (reference sequence). CDR3 sequence: CASSSQVGDEKLFF. CDR3 nucleotides: TGTGCCAGCAGCTCACAGGTGGGGGATGAAAAACTGTTTTTT.

The V gene is TRBV25-1, the J gene TRBJ2-7; D not resolved. V shed 4 bases and J shed 3 bases, with 13 bases lying between them. The CDR3 extends over 14 amino acids. Germline V gives CDR1 MGHDK, CDR2 SYGVNS. This chain's CDR3 is CASSGHGGLYEQYF. DNA for the CDR3: TGTGCCAGCAGTGGTCACGGTGGTCTCTACGAGCAGTACTTC.

The chain uses TRBV7-9 and TRBJ1-1; D perhaps matches TRBD1 (6 bases). Germline lookup yields CDR1 SEHNR and CDR2 FQNEAQ (reference sequence). The CDR3 length is 13 residues. V gave up 5 bases and J gave up 2 bases, with 9 bases separating them. For the CDR3, the DNA is TGTGCCAGCAGCATACAGGGTAACACTGAAGCTTTCTTT. As protein: CASSIQGNTEAFF.

V usage is TRBV4-3 and J usage is TRBJ1-2; tentative D call: TRBD1 (5 bases). V lost 1 base to trimming and J lost 7 bases, with 13 bases between them. The CDR3 extends over 14 amino acids. CDR1 is LGHNA, CDR2 YSLEER, per germline. CDR3 sequence reads: CASSQGGFMGGYTF. Written as DNA, the CDR3 is TGCGCCAGCAGCCAAGGGGGGTTCATGGGTGGCTACACCTTC.

J is TRBJ1-4 and V is TRBV27, with a weak D call TRBD1 (5 bases). Germline V CDR1 and CDR2: MNHEY, SMNVEV (reference sequence). The V end lost 2 bases, the J end lost 5 bases, and 9 bases lay between the germline ends. This CDR3 has 14 residues. The CDR3 protein is CASSLRQLNEKLFF. Written as DNA, the CDR3 is TGTGCCAGCAGTTTACGACAGCTAAATGAAAAACTGTTTTTT. Complete variable domain (other parts from reference TRBV27 and TRBJ1-4): EAQVTQNPRYLITVTGKKLTVTCSQNMNHEYMSWYRQDPGLGLRQIYYSMNVEVTDKGDVPEGYKVSRKEKRNFPLILESPSPNQTSLYFCASSLRQLNEKLFFGSGTQLSVL.

The V gene is TRBV7-9, the J gene TRBJ2-2; D may be TRBD1 (6 bases). The CDR3 is 14 residues long. Germline V gene data show CDR1 as SEHNR and CDR2 as FQNEAQ (reference sequence). The ends were cut back, 7 bases at V and 3 bases at J, with 12 bases in the middle. The CDR3 nucleotides are TGTGCCAGCACCATTTCAGGGGACACCGGGGAGCTGTTTTTT. Its translation: CASTISGDTGELFF.

This chain joins TRBV25-1 and TRBJ2-5; weak D call: TRBD1 (6 bases). The germline gives CDR1 MGHDK, CDR2 SYGVNS. V dropped 4 bases and J dropped 4 bases, with 13 bases sitting between them. This CDR3 has 14 amino acids. The DNA of the CDR3 is TGTGCCAGCAGTGCCATAGACAGGCGAGAGACCCAGTACTTC. Encoded protein: CASSAIDRRETQYF. Based on the CDR3 plus reference TRBV25-1 and TRBJ2-5, the full variable domain is EADIYQTPRYLVIGTGKKITLECSQTMGHDKMYWYQQDPGMELHLIHYSYGVNSTEKGDLSSESTVSRIRTEHFPLTLESARPSHTSQYLCASSAIDRRETQYFGPGTRLLVL.

The count of this clone is one. The V and J genes are TRBV27 and TRBJ2-2; possibly TRBD1 for D (6 bases). The CDR3 extends over 15 amino acids. The V end lost 6 bases, the J end lost 0 bases, and 11 bases lay between the germline ends. Germline CDR1 MNHEY, CDR2 SMNVEV (reference sequence). The CDR3 reads CASRRGQTNTGELFF. In nucleotides, the CDR3 is TGTGCCAGCAGACGAGGACAGACGAACACCGGGGAGCTGTTTTTT.

This chain joins TRBV7-3 and TRBJ1-1, with D possibly TRBD1 on 5 matching bases. The CDR3 loop spans 12 amino acids. CDR1 is SGHTA and CDR2 is FQGTGA in the germline V gene. Trimming cost V 4 bases and J 4 bases, with 7 bases left between them. CDR3 nucleotide sequence: TGTGCCAGCAGCTATGGGGGCACTGAAGCTTTCTTT. Protein sequence: CASSYGGTEAFF.

This rearrangement joins TRBV5-1 to TRBJ2-1, with 11 positions matching TRBD2. Germline V gene sequence: CDR1 SGHRS, CDR2 YFSETQ. J gave up 5 bases and V 4 bases, and 5 bases lay outside the gene matches. This CDR3 has 15 amino acids. The CDR3 here is CASSTPGLADNEQFF. The CDR3 DNA follows: TGCGCCAGCAGCACTCCGGGACTAGCGGACAATGAGCAGTTCTTC. Full variable domain (outside the CDR3, taken from reference TRBV5-1 and TRBJ2-1): KAGVTQTPRYLIKTRGQQVTLSCSPISGHRSVSWYQQTPGQGLQFLFEYFSETQRNKGNFPGRFSGRQFSNSRSEMNVSTLELGDSALYLCASSTPGLADNEQFFGPGTRLTVL.

CDR3 sequence (DNA): TGTGCCAGCAGGATCCTAGGACAGGGCTACGAGCAGTACTTC. Translated: CASRILGQGYEQYF. The rearrangement uses TRBV2 and TRBJ2-7; 8 bases agree with TRBD1. With V trimmed by 6 bases and J by 3 bases, 7 bases remained unmatched. The CDR3 is made up of 14 amino acids. Germline assignment: CDR1 SNHLY and CDR2 FYNNEI. Full variable domain (outside the CDR3, taken from reference TRBV2 and TRBJ2-7): EPEVTQTPSHQVTQMGQEVILRCVPISNHLYFYWYRQILGQKVEFLVSFYNNEISEKSEIFDDQFSVERPDGSNFTLKIRSTKLEDSAMYFCASRILGQGYEQYFGPGTRLTVT.

V is TRBV28 and J is TRBJ2-3; TRBD1 matches at 8 bases. J was trimmed by 2 bases and V by 6 bases; bases with no gene match: 19. This CDR3 comprises 19 residues. Germline-derived CDR1 and CDR2 are MDHEN and SYDVKM. The chain's CDR3 is CASSVRQGKRAYSTDTQYF. The DNA for the CDR3 is TGTGCCAGCAGCGTCCGACAGGGGAAGAGGGCTTATTCCACAGATACGCAGTATTTT.

V and J are TRBV20-1 and TRBJ1-1; 8 bases agree with TRBD1. Germline-derived CDR1 and CDR2 are DFQATT and SNEGSKA (reference sequence). The ends lost 3 bases at V and 10 bases at J; junction bases unmatched: 4. There are 11 residues in the CDR3. The CDR3, as DNA: TGCAGTGCTAGTCAGGGGGCGGGAGCTTTCTTT. Translation: CSASQGAGAFF.

The chain has TRBV28 and TRBJ2-7, with TRBD1 as a possible D gene (5 bases). This CDR3 comprises 15 residues. CDR1 is MDHEN, CDR2 SYDVKM, per germline. With 7 bases removed from V and 2 bases from J, the gap between germline ends came to 18 bases. The chain's CDR3 is CASTDPGNSTYEQYF. The CDR3 nucleotides read TGTGCCAGCACCGACCCAGGGAATTCAACCTACGAGCAGTACTTC.